These T cell receptor beta chains were read from a single sample in a study of blood T cells in healthy people across ages. TCRdb analysed the 5' RACE reads with MiXCR anew, one entry per CDR3 protein. The sample has more than 800,000 distinct CDR3 sequences, 45% seen once. Sequenced material: blood. All receptors come from a woman aged 60 to 75 in good health. CDR3s include the opening cysteine and the closing phenylalanine or tryptophan.

v_call	j_call	cdr3_aa
TRBV28	TRBJ2-5	CASSHPGPGKRETQYF
TRBV6-5	TRBJ2-5	CASSSTAWEETQYF
TRBV5-1	TRBJ2-1	CANLVGSGYNEQFF
TRBV7-9	TRBJ2-7	CASSLVSDSYEQYF
TRBV7-9	TRBJ2-2	CASEFSGLPGMTGELFF
TRBV28	TRBJ2-5	CASSSGTAYQETQYF
TRBV27	TRBJ2-5	CASSFARASETQYF
TRBV20-1	TRBJ2-3	CSARDPGQGNTDTRYF
TRBV5-1	TRBJ2-7	CASRDLQGNYEQYF
TRBV6-5	TRBJ2-3	CASRVTGAGTDTQYF
TRBV2	TRBJ2-4	CASSGPEVFGAQYF
TRBV7-3	TRBJ1-6	CASSLNGPRDNSPLHF
TRBV25-1	TRBJ1-2	CASSDSPGVGYTF
TRBV6-2/TRBV6-3	TRBJ2-1	CASSYWPPVSGVHNEQFF
TRBV3-1	TRBJ2-7	CASSQNIYEQYF
TRBV5-1	TRBJ2-1	CASSLDGTGVDEQFF
TRBV10-2	TRBJ2-3	CASKLFRPGGREDTQYF
TRBV6-6	TRBJ2-3	CASSVSGTNTDTQYF
TRBV7-9	TRBJ2-1	CASRPEGHNEQFF
TRBV6-5	TRBJ2-5	CASSYAVPGTGIIVETQYF
TRBV20-1	TRBJ2-5	CSARDPLTSGGTQYF
TRBV15	TRBJ2-7	CATSRDLGPGEQYF
TRBV20-1	TRBJ1-1	CSASSATGNTEAFF
TRBV5-1	TRBJ2-1	CASSVPPGTSGYNEQFF
TRBV27	TRBJ2-3	CTSSFLLAGFTDTQYF
TRBV10-2	TRBJ1-1	CASQEGRANTEAFF
TRBV27	TRBJ2-1	CASGPSGGREEQFF
TRBV5-1	TRBJ2-3	CASRSLAGVTDTQYF
TRBV9	TRBJ2-3	CASSVATRGDTQYF
TRBV7-3	TRBJ2-3	CASSLSVSGGQDTQYF
TRBV20-1	TRBJ1-4	CGARDLQGAANEKLFF
TRBV29-1	TRBJ2-3	CSVEDRGRTVSRTDAQYF
TRBV6-2/TRBV6-3	TRBJ2-3	CASSFIPSGADTQYF
TRBV29-1	.	CGVAQTGNVYEQYF
TRBV6-5	TRBJ2-1	CASSYWGQGADNEQFF
TRBV9	TRBJ2-1	CASSVQSSYNEQFF
TRBV6-6	TRBJ2-3	CASMVGTTQYF
TRBV29-1	TRBJ2-1	CSVEGTSVYNEQFF
TRBV6-5	TRBJ2-7	CASSYGVAYEQYF
TRBV10-3	TRBJ1-3	CATSTREGNTIYF
TRBV20-1	TRBJ2-2	CSATPYLTNTGELFF
TRBV27	TRBJ2-1	CASRRRGVEQFF
TRBV6-2/TRBV6-3	TRBJ2-1	CASSRRGGAGNEQFF